This entry concerns a single T cell receptor (beta chain). Its cognate antigen is unknown. Cultured CD4+ T cell DNA underwent sequencing with the Oncomine TCR Beta short-read assay. TCRdb recomputed calls from the PCR reads with MiXCR, one row per CDR3 protein. The sample has some 10,000 distinct CDR3 sequences, around two thirds seen once; the top ten hold less than 9%. The data are from a study of vaccination and CD4 T cells after COVID-19. Study overall: Six males and four females, two Hispanic, made up the convalescents. Post-COVID draws followed diagnosis by a median around 92 days (range 35 to 161).

CDR1 LGHNA and CDR2 YSLEER come from the germline V gene. V lost 6 bases and J lost 7; bases outside the gene matches: 8. The CDR3 extends over 16 amino acids. Treatment specified: roughly nine-day PBMC culture with coronavirus spike peptide pools or control peptides (ViraFEST assay). This clonotype was obtained from a human donor who had recovered from COVID-19. The chain has TRBV4-3 and TRBJ2-2, with TRBD2 matching 13 bases. Sequenced sample: CD4+ T cells from blood, cultured in vitro. Written as DNA, the CDR3 is TGCGCCAGCAGGCCCACTAGCGGGAGGGCCGTCGGGGAGCTGTTTTTT. Protein product: CASRPTSGRAVGELFF.